The clone carrying this T cell receptor beta chain was seen more than once but under ten times. The target antigen is unknown. The CDR3 extends over 18 amino acids. From germline, CDR1 is LGHNA and CDR2 YNFKEQ. V was clipped by 1 base and J by 4 bases, with 19 bases between them. The purity of all sorted populations exceeded 95%. Expressed TCRB transcripts were sequenced because the entire RNA isolate underwent reverse transcription. The protocol was immunoSEQ multiplex PCR, while the TCRdb copy is restricted to in-frame clones and leaves out a portion. The data show almost 350,000 clones, less than 9.5% seen once. These data come from a study of beta chain features in type 1 diabetes. General study findings and limits: TCRB CDR3 length was moderately but significantly reduced in all four CD4+ subsets of Type 1 diabetes patients. Naive, central memory and Treg TCRB repertoires appeared more alike in patients than in healthy donors. The cDNA sequencing approach could over-represent high-TCR-expressing cells.

V gene TRBV4-2 combines with J gene TRBJ2-2; D gene ambiguous. Sequencing was performed on central memory CD4+ T cells from blood. This receptor was identified in a woman under 30 in good health. The CDR3 spells CASSQAYGYTDITGELFF. CDR3 bases: TGTGCCAGCAGCCAAGCTTATGGGTATACCGACATCACCGGGGAGCTGTTTTTT.